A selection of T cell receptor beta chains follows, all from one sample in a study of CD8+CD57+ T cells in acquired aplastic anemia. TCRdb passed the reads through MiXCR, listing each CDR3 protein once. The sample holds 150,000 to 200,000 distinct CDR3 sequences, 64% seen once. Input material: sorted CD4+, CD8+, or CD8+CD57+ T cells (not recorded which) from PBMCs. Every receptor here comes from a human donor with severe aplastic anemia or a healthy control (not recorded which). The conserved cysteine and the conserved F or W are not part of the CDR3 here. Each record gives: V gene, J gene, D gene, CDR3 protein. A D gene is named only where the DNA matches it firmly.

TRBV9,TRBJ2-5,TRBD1,ASGDRGQGTQY
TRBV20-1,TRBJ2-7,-,SAFRGPTSDEQY
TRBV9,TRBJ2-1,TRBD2,ASSPRPRTSGVVEQF
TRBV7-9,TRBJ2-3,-,ASSLGPPSTDTQY
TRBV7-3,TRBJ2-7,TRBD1,ASEPGTANNYEQY
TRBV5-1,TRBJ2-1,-,ASSFELHNEQF
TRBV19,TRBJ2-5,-,ARNVTGRDAKETQY
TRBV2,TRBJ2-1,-,ASSENRGNEQF
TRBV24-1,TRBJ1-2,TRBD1,ATSSGQGTYGYT
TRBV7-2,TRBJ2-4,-,ASSSIGRNIQY
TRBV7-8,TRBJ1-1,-,ASSWDYTEAF
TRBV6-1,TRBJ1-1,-,ASSDKRTNTEAF
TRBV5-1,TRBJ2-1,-,ASSLDRVKNEQF
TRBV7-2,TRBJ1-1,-,ASIPGMNTEAF
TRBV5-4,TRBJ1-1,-,ASSLWPNTEAF
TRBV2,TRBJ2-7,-,ASSEVASLAYEQY
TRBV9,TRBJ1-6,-,ASSEVSRPFPPLH
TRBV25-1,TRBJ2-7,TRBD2,ASRATSGRIDEQY
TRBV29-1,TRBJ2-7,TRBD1,SVAGQGTSYEQY
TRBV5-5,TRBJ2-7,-,ASSLEGRVYEQY
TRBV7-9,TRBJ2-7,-,ASSLEEWSSYEQY
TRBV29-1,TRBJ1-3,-,SVRFSGNTIY
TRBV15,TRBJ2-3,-,ATSRGELPDTQY
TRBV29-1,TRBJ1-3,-,SVQSGVSGNTIY
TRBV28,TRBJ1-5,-,ASSLWGFRQPQH
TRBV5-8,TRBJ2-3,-,ASSFGLGGDTQY
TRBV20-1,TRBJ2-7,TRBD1,SASDRVSYEQY
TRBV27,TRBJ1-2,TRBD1,ASSRSETGGGNYGYT
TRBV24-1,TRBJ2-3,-,ATASTDTQY
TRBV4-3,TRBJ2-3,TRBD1,ASSQGGTGGDLDTQY
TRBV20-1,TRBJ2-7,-,SATVSQGFTYEQY
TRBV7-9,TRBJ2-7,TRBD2,ASSHLGLAPYEQY
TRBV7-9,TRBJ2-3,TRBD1,ASSTERQGLDTQY
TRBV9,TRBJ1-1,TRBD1,ASSVVQGTEAF
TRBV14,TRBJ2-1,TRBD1,ASSRDRETYNEQF
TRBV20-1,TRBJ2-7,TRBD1,SARADREYEQY
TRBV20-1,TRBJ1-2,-,SARDRASYGYT